This entry describes one T cell receptor beta chain. The entry originates in a study of shared clonotypes between healthy human individuals. TCRdb keeps only in-frame clones here, not all; method: immunoSEQ multiplex PCR. The sample lists some 2,500,000 clones; approximately 90% were seen once. Germline V gene sequence: CDR1 KGHSH, CDR2 LQKENI. The CDR3 spans 13 residues. Trimming removed 4 bases at V and 3 bases at J, with 9 bases between. The sequenced sample consisted of naive CD4+ T cells from PBMCs. As for subset: CD45RA+ positively selected. The chain joins TRBV18 to TRBJ1-1; D is unresolved. The sequence came from a man aged 18 to 29 in good health. Some clones in this sample may be carry-over from other donors' samples. Here the CDR3 DNA reads TGTGCCAGCTCACTAGACGTGTACACTGAAGCTTTCTTT. It translates to CASSLDVYTEAFF.